This TCR beta chain was obtained from a study of CD8+ T cells in alopecia areata. Points from the study as a whole: Affected lesional scalp, above all in alopecia totalis/universalis, was more clonal than normal scalp. Scalp sample sequencing also detects resident alphabeta T cells of normal skin.

As the sequencing template, cDNA was produced by extracting RNA and reverse transcribing it. Here immunoSEQ multiplex PCR was the method, and the copy in TCRdb shows in-frame clones only, minus some. The top ten clones hold around 13% of a sample with 130,000 or so clones, about 88% of them seen once. This CDR3 is built from 11 residues. The V gene's germline CDR1 is SQVTM and CDR2 ANQGSEA. V lost 5 bases, J lost 0 bases, and 4 bases lay in between. Turning to this clone: Its antigen is currently unknown.

Treatment denoted: oral pan-JAK inhibitor, 5-10 mg twice daily. Source: CD8+ T cells sorted from blood, taken at week 4, from a patient treated with tofacitinib. The chain links TRBV29-1 to TRBJ1-1; D not certain. The sequence was obtained from a human donor with alopecia areata. The CDR3 region has the DNA TGCAGCGTTCAAGTGAACACTGAAGCTTTCTTT. This gives the protein CSVQVNTEAFF.